The 10 T cell receptor beta chains listed next were all sequenced from one sample in a study of T cells in Graves' hyperthyroidism and ophthalmopathy. Amplification targeted TCR beta CDR3 regions from RNA transcripts. HTBI primers drove first-round RT-PCR of the TCR CDR3. Each CDR3 protein is one row after TCRdb ran MiXCR on the multiplex PCR reads. There are about 420,000 distinct CDR3 sequences in the sample; about 13% occur only once, and roughly 4.8% lies in the top ten. The specimen was blood. The receptors stem from a woman younger than 35 with Graves' hyperthyroidism.

The chain employs TRBV18 and TRBJ2-2, with 8 positions matching TRBD1. This CDR3 is 16 amino acids long. V dropped 4 bases and J dropped 7; count of bases not matched to a gene: 11. CDR1 is KGHSH and CDR2 is LQKENI in the germline V gene. Here the CDR3 reads CASSRGQGLQSGELFF. DNA for the CDR3: TGTGCCAGCTCACGAGGACAGGGATTACAAAGCGGGGAGCTGTTTTTT.

There are a few counts of this clonotype. The chain combines TRBV3-1 with TRBJ2-7; 8 nucleotides line up with TRBD2. CDR1 and CDR2 (germline): LGHDT, YNNKEL (reference sequence). CDR3 length: 15 amino acids. The J segment lost 1 base and the V segment lost 1 base, leaving 3 bases of the junction unmatched. CDR3 in DNA: TGTGCCAGCAGCCAAGGGAGCGGGGGATCCTACGAGCAGTACTTC. Its protein is CASSQGSGGSYEQYF.

This clonotype was counted many times. The chain carries TRBV5-5 and TRBJ1-5; tentative D call: TRBD1 (5 bases). CDR3 length: 14 amino acids. V was clipped by 0 bases and J by 11 bases, with 15 bases between them. CDR1 is SGHKS and CDR2 is YYEKEE in the germline V gene (reference sequence). CDR3 in amino acids: CASSLDTIGGSQHF. For the CDR3, the DNA is TGTGCCAGCAGCTTGGATACTATCGGGGGGTCCCAGCATTTT.

This clonotype was recorded a few times. The chain uses TRBV7-9 and TRBJ1-4, with D perhaps matching TRBD1 (5 bases). The CDR3 runs to 14 residues. CDR1 is SEHNR and CDR2 is FQNEAQ in the germline V gene (reference sequence). The V and J ends lost 5 bases and 7 bases respectively, with 14 bases between them. CDR3 DNA: TGTGCCAGCAGCGACACGGGACGTGGTGAAAAACTGTTTTTT. Translation gives CASSDTGRGEKLFF.

Many counts were recorded for this clonotype. The J gene is TRBJ1-5, the V gene TRBV2; possibly TRBD1 for D (5 bases). The CDR3 totals 14 residues. V dropped 4 bases and J dropped 7 bases, with 14 bases sitting between them. CDR1 SNHLY and CDR2 FYNNEI come from the germline V gene. CDR3 residues: CASSGGAPGQPQHF. The CDR3 nucleotides are TGTGCCAGCAGTGGCGGGGCTCCTGGCCAGCCCCAGCATTTT.

This clonotype was detected a few times. The chain joins TRBV4-3 to TRBJ2-7; no firm D call. The CDR3 is made up of 15 amino acids. The V and J ends lost 4 bases and 0 bases respectively, with 13 bases between them. Germline V gene sequence: CDR1 LGHNA, CDR2 YSLEER. CDR3 residues: CASSPGRSSSYEQYF. In DNA, the CDR3 is TGCGCCAGCAGCCCCGGACGCAGTAGCTCCTACGAGCAGTACTTC.

In its sample, this clonotype was seen a few times. CDR3 region: CSVEVAGGGNEQFF. CDR3 in DNA: TGCAGCGTTGAGGTTGCGGGAGGGGGCAATGAGCAGTTCTTC. The gene calls are TRBV29-1 and TRBJ2-1, with 9 bases identical to TRBD2. Germline V CDR1 and CDR2: SQVTM, ANQGSEA. This CDR3 contains 14 residues. J lost 6 bases, V lost 3 bases, and 6 bases had no gene match.

This clonotype was detected ten times or more. The rearrangement joins TRBV28 to TRBJ1-4; 10 bases agree with TRBD1. This CDR3 region has 14 residues. Germline CDR1 and CDR2: MDHEN and SYDVKM. J lost 8 bases, V lost 3 bases, and 3 bases had no gene match. In nucleotides, the CDR3 is TGTGCCAGCAGTTTGACAGGGGGCGAAGAAAAACTGTTTTTT. It yields the protein CASSLTGGEEKLFF.

Comments on this clonotype: One base away lies a much larger clone, so this may be a sequencing read error. This chain joins TRBV3-1 and TRBJ2-3; weak D call: TRBD2 (5 bases). V was shortened by 0 bases and J by 10 bases, with 17 bases between the two germline ends. The CDR3 covers 15 residues. Germline V gene lookup returns CDR1 LGHDT and CDR2 YNNKEL (reference sequence). CDR3 in DNA: TGTGCCAGCAGCCAAGATTCCCGGTCCGGGGATGCGCAGTATTTT. Amino acids: CASSQDSRSGDAQYF.

This clonotype was picked up a small number of times. J is TRBJ1-6 and V is TRBV6-1; tentatively, D is TRBD1 (6 bases). V shed 7 bases and J shed 0 bases, with 13 bases lying between them. In germline, CDR1 is MNHNS, CDR2 SASEGT. This CDR3 spans 16 amino acids. The CDR3 region has the DNA TGTGCCAGCAACGAACAGGGCAACTCCTATAATTCACCCCTCCACTTT. The encoded protein is CASNEQGNSYNSPLHF.